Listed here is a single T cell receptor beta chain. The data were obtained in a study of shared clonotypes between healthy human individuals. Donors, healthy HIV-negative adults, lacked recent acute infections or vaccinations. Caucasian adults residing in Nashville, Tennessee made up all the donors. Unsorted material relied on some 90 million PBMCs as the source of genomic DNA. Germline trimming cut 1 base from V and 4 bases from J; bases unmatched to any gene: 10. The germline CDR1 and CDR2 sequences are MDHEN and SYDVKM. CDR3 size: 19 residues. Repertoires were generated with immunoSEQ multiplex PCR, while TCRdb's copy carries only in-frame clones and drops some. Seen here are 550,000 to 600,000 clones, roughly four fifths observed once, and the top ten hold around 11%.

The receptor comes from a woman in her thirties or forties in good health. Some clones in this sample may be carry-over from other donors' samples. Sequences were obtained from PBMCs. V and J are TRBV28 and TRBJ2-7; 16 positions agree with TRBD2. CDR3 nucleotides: TGTGCCAGCAGTTTATTGGGTTGGGGGACTAGCGGGAGGGTTTACGAGCAGTACTTC. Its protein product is CASSLLGWGTSGRVYEQYF.